The entry below gives a single T cell receptor (beta chain) sequence along with its context. Germline V gene lookup returns CDR1 SGHRS and CDR2 YFSETQ. V lost 7 bases and J 0 bases, leaving 17 bases between the germline ends. This CDR3 spans 15 amino acids. The sample belongs to a study of CD8+ T cells in alopecia areata. Study information: Twice daily, treated patients received 5 to 10 mg of oral tofacitinib. Patients remained on tofacitinib for 6 to 18 months and then went 6 months without it.

The treatment: oral pan-JAK inhibitor, 5-10 mg twice daily. From alopecia areata patients, lesional scalp punch biopsies and peripheral blood were collected. RNA, once extracted, was reverse transcribed into cDNA for use as the sequencing template. TCRdb's copy holds only in-frame clones and misses some; the assay was immunoSEQ multiplex PCR. Of about 250,000 clones listed, about three fifths are singletons. The chain carries TRBV5-1 and TRBJ2-7; D assignment may be TRBD1 or TRBD2 (5 bases each). The receptor was isolated from a human donor with alopecia areata. The starting material was CD4+ T cells sorted from blood, obtained at week 52, from a patient treated with tofacitinib. CDR3 coding DNA: TGCGCCAGCCGAGCGCCCGGGACCGACTCCTACGAGCAGTACTTC. Amino acids: CASRAPGTDSYEQYF.